The 26 T cell receptor beta chains below all came from one sample that was sequenced in a study of early T cells in non-severe SARS-CoV-2 infection. TCRdb fed the 5' RACE reads into MiXCR, producing one record per CDR3 protein. Among 20,000 to 25,000 distinct CDR3 sequences listed, roughly 4.1% were seen once. The specimen sequenced was whole blood. Receptors originate from an adult who was a healthcare worker with PCR-confirmed SARS-CoV-2 infection or an uninfected control (not recorded which).

The V gene is TRBV4-2, the J gene TRBJ2-7; 12 positions match TRBD2. The CDR3 has 15 amino acids. CDR1 and CDR2 from the germline V gene are LGHNA and YNFKEQ. J gave up 5 bases and V 2 bases, and 4 bases lay outside the gene matches. CDR3 nucleotides: TGTGCCAGCAGCCAAACCGGACTAGCGGGAAACGAGCAGTACTTC. Protein product: CASSQTGLAGNEQYF.

This clonotype was picked up a small number of times. V and J are TRBV6-2 or TRBV6-3 and TRBJ2-7; TRBD1 might be the D (7 bases). Germline-derived CDR1 and CDR2 are MNHEY and SVGEGT. The CDR3 loop spans 16 amino acids. Trimming took 5 bases from V and 5 from J, leaving 22 bases between them. The CDR3 sequence is CASSPPLTGRKNEQYF. The CDR3 bases are TGTGCCAGCAGTCCCCCCTTGACAGGGAGGAAGAACGAGCAGTACTTC.

This clonotype was counted many times. The gene calls are TRBV7-9 and TRBJ1-1; D perhaps matches TRBD1 (6 bases). V lost 0 bases, J lost 9 bases, and 20 bases lay in between. Germline values: CDR1 SEHNR, CDR2 FQNEAQ (reference sequence). This CDR3 region has 16 residues. The CDR3 reads CASSLAHKGGASQAFF. The CDR3 nucleotides are TGTGCCAGCAGCTTAGCGCATAAGGGGGGCGCGTCGCAAGCTTTCTTT.

To note about this clonotype: A much bigger clone sits one base away, suggesting this may be a read error. The rearrangement joins TRBV24-1 to TRBJ2-1; TRBD2 aligns across 13 bases. V lost 5 bases and J lost 14; bases outside the gene matches: 8. Germline V lookup: CDR1 KGHDR, CDR2 SFDVKD. This CDR3 region has 14 residues. CDR3 loop: CATSGYGLAGEKFF. Here the CDR3 DNA reads TGTGCCACCAGTGGATACGGACTAGCGGGAGAAAAGTTCTTC.

The chain has TRBV30 and TRBJ1-1; weak D call: TRBD1 (5 bases). The CDR3 has 15 amino acids. V was shortened by 0 bases and J by 0 bases, with 11 bases between the two germline ends. From germline, CDR1 is GTSNPN and CDR2 SVGIG (reference sequence). Here the CDR3 DNA reads TGTGCCTGGAGTGTTAGGGCAGGGATGAACACTGAAGCTTTCTTT. Encoded protein: CAWSVRAGMNTEAFF.

This clonotype was seen many times. V and J are TRBV20-1 and TRBJ2-3, with TRBD2 matching 9 bases. CDR1 DFQATT and CDR2 SNEGSKA come from the germline V gene (reference sequence). The CDR3 covers 13 residues. J lost 4 bases, V lost 3 bases, and 2 bases had no gene match. The CDR3 DNA follows: TGCAGTGCTAGTAGCGGGAGCGCAGATACGCAGTATTTT. Amino acids: CSASSGSADTQYF.

This clonotype was detected ten times or more. The chain is built from TRBV6-2 or TRBV6-3 and TRBJ2-1; 8 bases are shared with TRBD1. The ends lost 10 bases at V and 0 bases at J; junction bases unmatched: 5. This CDR3 contains 14 residues. Germline lookup yields CDR1 MNHEY and CDR2 SVGEGT. The CDR3 bases are TGTGCCACCCGGGACAGGAGCTCCTACAATGAGCAGTTCTTC. As protein: CATRDRSSYNEQFF.

This clonotype was picked up many times. The chain joins TRBV27 to TRBJ2-7; no clear D. Germline V gives CDR1 MNHEY, CDR2 SMNVEV (reference sequence). The CDR3 is 15 residues long. Trimming took off 5 bases at V and 2 bases at J, with 16 bases between the two ends. The CDR3 bases are TGTGCCAGCAGTCCACTTTTGGATAGGCCCTACGAGCAGTACTTC. It translates to CASSPLLDRPYEQYF.

This clonotype was observed at least ten times. V gene TRBV9 combines with J gene TRBJ2-5, with 11 bases matching TRBD1. The V and J ends lost 6 bases and 4 bases, in that order; junction bases with no gene match: 11. The CDR3 contains 16 residues. Germline CDR1 and CDR2: SGDLS and YYNGEE. CDR3 region: CASNSPGQGALETQYF. Written as DNA, the CDR3 is TGTGCCAGCAACTCGCCCGGACAGGGGGCTCTAGAGACCCAGTACTTC.

Ten or more counts support this clonotype. The rearrangement uses TRBV12-3 or TRBV12-4 and TRBJ2-5, with a tentative D call TRBD2 (5 bases). Trimming pared 6 bases from V and 3 bases from J, leaving 11 bases between. The CDR3 extends over 13 amino acids. The chain's CDR3 is CASSFWGEETQYF. The CDR3 DNA sequence: TGTGCCAGCAGCTTTTGGGGAGAAGAGACCCAGTACTTC.

This clonotype has a handful of counts. This chain connects TRBV7-2 to TRBJ1-2; D is possibly TRBD1 (6 bases). Trimming shortened V by 3 bases and J by 1 base, and 21 bases separated the two germline ends. Germline CDR1 reads SGHTA; CDR2 reads FQGNSA. This CDR3 contains 18 residues. CDR3 sequence reads: CASSFRTPTGLVNYGYTF. The CDR3 coding sequence is TGTGCCAGCAGCTTTAGGACCCCCACAGGGTTGGTTAACTATGGCTACACCTTC.

This clonotype occurred many times. V is TRBV6-1 and J is TRBJ2-2; D is possibly TRBD1 or TRBD2 (5 bases each). With 7 bases removed from V and 3 bases from J, the gap between germline ends came to 6 bases. The germline V gene encodes CDR1 MNHNS and CDR2 SASEGT. The CDR3 is made up of 12 amino acids. DNA of the CDR3: TGTGCCAGCATGGGGGACACCGGGGAGCTGTTTTTT. Translation: CASMGDTGELFF.

CDR3 DNA sequence: TGTGCCAGCAGTTTATTAGCGAATGAGCAGTTCTTC. Its translation is CASSLLANEQFF. The V call is TRBV12-3 or TRBV12-4, the J call TRBJ2-1, with D tentatively TRBD2 (5 bases). V dropped 2 bases and J dropped 7 bases, with 6 bases sitting between them. CDR3 length equals 12 residues.

Ten or more counts support this clonotype. The V and J genes are TRBV7-3 and TRBJ1-6, with D unclear. This CDR3 is 13 amino acids long. Looked up from germline, CDR1 is SGHTA and CDR2 is FQGTGA. Deletions cut 2 bases from V and 8 bases from J, with 7 bases between. The CDR3 coding sequence is TGTGCCAGCAGCTTACAGAAAGATTCACCCCTCCACTTT. Its protein is CASSLQKDSPLHF.

In this sample, this clonotype turned up many times. The chain employs TRBV7-2 and TRBJ2-1, with D possibly matching TRBD2 (5 bases). Germline V gene lookup returns CDR1 SGHTA and CDR2 FQGNSA. CDR3 size: 15 residues. V was clipped by 2 bases and J by 3 bases, with 11 bases between them. CDR3 sequence (DNA): TGTGCCAGCAGCTTATTAGGACTTCTCTACAATGAGCAGTTCTTC. Residues: CASSLLGLLYNEQFF.

This clonotype was seen ten or more times. The chain couples TRBV18 to TRBJ2-6; possible D gene TRBD1, 6 bases. CDR1 and CDR2 (germline): KGHSH, LQKENI. V lost 1 base to trimming and J lost 2 bases, with 9 bases between them. This CDR3 region has 16 residues. This chain's CDR3 is CASSPQTGTGANVLTF. CDR3 DNA: TGTGCCAGCTCACCACAAACAGGGACTGGGGCCAACGTCCTGACTTTC.

At least ten counts were recorded for this clonotype. V gene TRBV24-1 combines with J gene TRBJ2-1; a weak D match, TRBD2 (6 bases). Germline V CDR1 and CDR2: KGHDR, SFDVKD. V lost 4 bases, J lost 3 bases, and 15 bases lay in between. CDR3 length: 16 residues. The CDR3 sequence: CATSDHGTSNYNEQFF. The CDR3 nucleotides are TGTGCCACCAGTGACCACGGGACTTCGAACTACAATGAGCAGTTCTTC.

This clonotype was recorded many times. The V gene is TRBV24-1, the J gene TRBJ1-4; D perhaps matches TRBD1 (5 bases). CDR1 KGHDR and CDR2 SFDVKD come from the germline V gene. The length of the CDR3 is 15 residues. Trimming shortened V by 1 base and J by 8 bases, and 13 bases separated the two germline ends. CDR3 bases: TGTGCCACCAGTGATTTTACAGACAGTGGAGAAAAACTGTTTTTT. Its translation: CATSDFTDSGEKLFF.

J is TRBJ1-3 and V is TRBV5-5, with D perhaps matching TRBD1 (5 bases). Trimming left V 0 bases short and J 0 bases short, with 10 bases between. Germline V CDR1 and CDR2: SGHKS, YYEKEE (reference sequence). CDR3 size: 16 residues. CDR3 in DNA: TGTGCCAGCAGCTTGGGACAGACGAGCTCTGGAAACACCATATATTTT. Translation gives CASSLGQTSSGNTIYF. Variable domain in full (rest from reference TRBV5-5 and TRBJ1-3): DAGVTQSPTHLIKTRGQQVTLRCSPISGHKSVSWYQQVLGQGPQFIFQYYEKEERGRGNFPDRFSARQFPNYSSELNVNALLLGDSALYLCASSLGQTSSGNTIYFGEGSWLTVV.

There are a few counts of this clonotype. The rearrangement joins TRBV7-8 to TRBJ2-7, with 8 bases matching TRBD2. Germline loops: CDR1 SGHVS, CDR2 FQNEAQ. The CDR3 totals 15 residues. Germline trimming cut 5 bases from V and 4 bases from J; bases unmatched to any gene: 10. CDR3 amino acids: CASSRLTGTRYEQYF. CDR3 coding DNA: TGTGCCAGCAGCCGATTAACCGGGACTAGGTACGAGCAGTACTTC. Filled out from reference TRBV7-8 and TRBJ2-7, the complete variable domain reads GAGVSQSPRYKVAKRGQDVALRCDPISGHVSLFWYQQALGQGPEFLTYFQNEAQLDKSGLPSDRFFAERPEGSVSTLKIQRTQQEDSAVYLCASSRLTGTRYEQYFGPGTRLTVT.

This clonotype was counted only a few times. An end of the junction does not agree with germline; a read error may underlie this. The chain uses TRBV28 and TRBJ2-7, with 9 nucleotides matching TRBD2. There are 15 residues in the CDR3. Looked up from germline, CDR1 is MDHEN and CDR2 is SYDVKM. Written as DNA, the CDR3 is TGTGTCAGCAGTTCAGAGCGGGAGGCAGACTACGAGCAGTACTTC. It codes for CVSSSEREADYEQYF.

V and J are TRBV29-1 and TRBJ2-7; 7 bases fit TRBD1. The CDR3 length is 11 residues. The junction had 6 bases not matched to a gene; V was cut back by 6 bases and J by 7 bases. Germline values: CDR1 SQVTM, CDR2 ANQGSEA. As DNA, the CDR3 is TGCAGCGTGGACAGGAGAGGAGAGCAGTACTTC. Amino acid sequence: CSVDRRGEQYF.

This clonotype occurred many times. The chain has TRBV5-1 and TRBJ1-2; 9 bases line up with TRBD1. The CDR3 runs to 15 residues. Germline V gene lookup returns CDR1 SGHRS and CDR2 YFSETQ. The J segment lost 6 bases and the V segment lost 4 bases, leaving 10 bases of the junction unmatched. As DNA, the CDR3 is TGCGCCAGCAGCCCAGGGACAGGGAGGAGGCATGGCTACACCTTC. Translating gives CASSPGTGRRHGYTF.

At least ten counts were recorded for this clonotype. The chain has TRBV6-1 and TRBJ2-1; 9 nucleotides agree with TRBD1. The germline CDR1 and CDR2 sequences are MNHNS and SASEGT. V gave up 4 bases and J gave up 9 bases; unmatched junction bases: 7. CDR3 length: 14 amino acids. Here the CDR3 DNA reads TGTGCCAGCAGTGCCCTGGGACAGGGCGGTGAGCAGTTCTTC. Its translation is CASSALGQGGEQFF.

This clonotype was observed at least ten times. The chain is built from TRBV28 and TRBJ2-3; 12 nucleotides agree with TRBD2. Germline V gene lookup returns CDR1 MDHEN and CDR2 SYDVKM. The CDR3 loop spans 16 amino acids. Trimming took 6 bases from V and 5 from J; bases not matched to a gene: 9. The CDR3 DNA is TGTGCCAGCAGCGTGACTAGCGGGAGTTCAGGAGATACGCAGTATTTT. It is translated as CASSVTSGSSGDTQYF.

V and J are TRBV5-1 and TRBJ1-1; a possible D gene is TRBD1 (6 bases). V lost 4 bases, J lost 4 bases, and 23 bases lay in between. Germline V gene sequence: CDR1 SGHRS, CDR2 YFSETQ. This CDR3 spans 17 amino acids. This chain's CDR3 is CASSGTGISLWGTEAFF. In nucleotides, the CDR3 is TGCGCCAGCAGCGGTACAGGGATTTCGTTATGGGGCACTGAAGCTTTCTTT.